These T cell receptor beta chains were read from a single sample in a study of prognosis after radiotherapy for stage I lung cancer. From the multiplex PCR reads, TCRdb called clonotypes with MiXCR, one entry per CDR3 protein. The table records nearly 35,000 distinct CDR3 sequences, 25% to 40% of them present only once. The sample was PBMCs, taken before or after stereotactic body radiation therapy (not recorded which). These receptors were obtained from a donor of 50 years or more with non-small cell lung cancer. CDR3s include the opening cysteine and the closing phenylalanine or tryptophan. D genes are given only for firm matches. Size is omitted from some rows. Given values are once, few, many or a class for expanded clones.

>NA|TRBJ2-7|many|TRBV20-1
TGCAGTGCAGGGGACGTTCGAACCTACGAGCAGTACTTC
CSAGDVRTYEQYF
>TRBD2|TRBJ2-7|NA|TRBV6-1
TGTGCCAGCAGCCCTAGCCTTGGGACTAGGAAAGACGAGCAGTACTTC
CASSPSLGTRKDEQYF
>TRBD1|TRBJ1-2|many|TRBV12-3/TRBV12-4
TGTGCCAGCAGCCGATCCGGGACAGGGACCGATGGCTACACCTTC
CASSRSGTGTDGYTF
>NA|TRBJ1-5|many|TRBV28
TGTGCCAGCAGTTTTCAGGCAGGACACAATCAGCCCCAGCATTTT
CASSFQAGHNQPQHF
>NA|TRBJ1-2|many|TRBV7-2
TGTGCCAGCAGCGGGGCGGTGGTGAGAAAAACCTATGGCTACACCTTC
CASSGAVVRKTYGYTF
>NA|TRBJ1-4|many|TRBV3-1
TGTGCCAGCAGCCAAGGGCACCGGGGTGAAAAACTGTTTTTT
CASSQGHRGEKLFF
>NA|TRBJ1-2|many|TRBV5-1
TGCGCCAGCAGCTTGGATTCTCGGAACTATGGCTACACCTTC
CASSLDSRNYGYTF
>NA|TRBJ2-7|NA|TRBV6-1
TGTGCCAGCAGTGAGAGGGCTAGGGGAATGATCGGGGCAGCCTCCTACGAGCAGTACTTC
CASSERARGMIGAASYEQYF
>NA|TRBJ1-5|NA|TRBV20-1
TGCAGTGCTAGAAACACCCCGGGGCGCAATCAGCCCCAGCATTTT
CSARNTPGRNQPQHF
>TRBD1|TRBJ1-4|many|TRBV6-4
TGTGCCAGCAGTGATCCCCCGGGACAGGGGCTGCCTGCTAATGAAAAACTGTTTTTT
CASSDPPGQGLPANEKLFF
>TRBD1|TRBJ1-6|NA|TRBV19
TGTGCCAGTAGTCCCCGGGCAGGGGGCATGAGTAATTCACCCCTCCACTTT
CASSPRAGGMSNSPLHF
>NA|TRBJ2-1|NA|TRBV27
TGTACCAGCAGTTTATCCGTCCCTACCTACAATGAGCAGTTCTTC
CTSSLSVPTYNEQFF
>TRBD1|TRBJ2-7|NA|TRBV7-8
TGTTCCATCAGCCGCCGACAGGGGGCTTACGAGCAGTACTTC
CSISRRQGAYEQYF
>NA|TRBJ2-2|many|TRBV7-6
TGTGCCAGCAGCTACCGACCGGGCGGGGAGCTGTTTTTT
CASSYRPGGELFF
>NA|TRBJ1-5|many|TRBV4-1
TGCGCCAGCAGCCAGGGCGGGGGACCCTTCAATCAGCCCCAGCATTTT
CASSQGGGPFNQPQHF